This entry features one T cell receptor (beta chain) sequence. Study processing details: Amplification of reference gene primers provided the estimated nucleated cell counts. Produced via immunoSEQ multiplex PCR; TCRdb's table is partial and in-frame only. The V and J calls and the clone size are those of that table, but D and trimming were determined from the DNA. The profile shows 100,000 to 150,000 clones, almost 70% of them singletons. The data derive from a study of blood T cell repertoires in COVID-19. About the study: Both acute and convalescent COVID-19 samples were obtained from the United States, Italy and Spain. T cells, B-cell-depleted T cells, or PBMCs supplied cDNA or gDNA.

The source of this sequence is a woman between 70 and 85 years old with acute or convalescent COVID-19. The sample consisted of peripheral blood.

The CDR3 loop reads CASSLRTGGYEQYF. CDR3 nucleotide sequence: TGCGCCAGCAGCCTTAGGACAGGAGGGTACGAGCAGTACTTC. The genes are TRBV4-1 and TRBJ2-7; a possible D gene is TRBD1 (7 bases). Germline V gene sequence: CDR1 MGHRA, CDR2 YSYEKL. The CDR3 totals 14 residues. V lost 4 bases and J lost 4, with 14 bases in between.